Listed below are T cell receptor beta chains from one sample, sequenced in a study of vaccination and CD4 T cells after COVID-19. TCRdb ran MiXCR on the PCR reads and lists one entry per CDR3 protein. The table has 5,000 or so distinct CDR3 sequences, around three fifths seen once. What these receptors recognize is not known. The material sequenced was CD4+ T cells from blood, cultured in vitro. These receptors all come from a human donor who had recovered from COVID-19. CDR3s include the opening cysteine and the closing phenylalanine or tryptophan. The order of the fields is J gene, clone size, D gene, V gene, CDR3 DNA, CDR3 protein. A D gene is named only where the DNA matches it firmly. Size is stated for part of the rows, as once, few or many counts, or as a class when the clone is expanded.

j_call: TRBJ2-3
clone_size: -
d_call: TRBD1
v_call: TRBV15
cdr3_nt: TGTGCCGTTGGGACAGGGAGCACAGATACGCAGTATTTT
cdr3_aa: CAVGTGSTDTQYF

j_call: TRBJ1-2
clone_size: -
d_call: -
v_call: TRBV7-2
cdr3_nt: TGTGCCAGCAGCTCCACAGAAGGCTACACCTTC
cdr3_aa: CASSSTEGYTF

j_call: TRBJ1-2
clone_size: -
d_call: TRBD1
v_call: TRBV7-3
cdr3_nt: TGTGCCAGCAGCTTAGGACAGGGGGCGAACTATGGCTACACCTTC
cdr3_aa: CASSLGQGANYGYTF

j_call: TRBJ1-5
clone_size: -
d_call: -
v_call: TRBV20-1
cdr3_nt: TGCAGTGCAAATCCCAACAGAGACGGTCAGCCCCAGCATTTT
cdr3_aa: CSANPNRDGQPQHF

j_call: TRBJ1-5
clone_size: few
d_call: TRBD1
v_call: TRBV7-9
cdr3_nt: TGTGCCAGCAGCCCTGGGGGGACAGGGAACCAGCCCCAGCATTTT
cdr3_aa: CASSPGGTGNQPQHF

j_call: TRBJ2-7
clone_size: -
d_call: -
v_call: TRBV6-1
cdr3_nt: TGTGCCAGCAGAGAAGGGACCTTGGGACAGTACTTC
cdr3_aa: CASREGTLGQYF

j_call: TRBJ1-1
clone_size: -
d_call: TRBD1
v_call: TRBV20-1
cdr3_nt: TGCAGTGCTAGGCGTCAGGGGGGGCCCCAAGAAGCTTTCTTT
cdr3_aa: CSARRQGGPQEAFF

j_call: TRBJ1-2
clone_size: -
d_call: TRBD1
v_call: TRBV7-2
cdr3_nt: TGTGCCAGCAGCACAAGACAGGGGGAGGTCTATGGCTACACCTTC
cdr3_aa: CASSTRQGEVYGYTF

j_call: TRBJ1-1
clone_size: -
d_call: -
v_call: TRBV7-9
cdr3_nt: TGTGCCAGCACCACCCGGGGGGAGGGTGGAACAACTGAAGCTTTCTTT
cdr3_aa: CASTTRGEGGTTEAFF

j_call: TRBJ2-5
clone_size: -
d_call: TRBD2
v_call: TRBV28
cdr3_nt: TGTGCCAGCACCGTACTAGCGGGGGGTGGGACCCAGTACTTC
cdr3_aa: CASTVLAGGGTQYF

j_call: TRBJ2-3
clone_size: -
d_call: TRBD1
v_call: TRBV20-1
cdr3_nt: TGCAGTGCCAAGGACAGGCCAGATACGCAGTATTTT
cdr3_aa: CSAKDRPDTQYF

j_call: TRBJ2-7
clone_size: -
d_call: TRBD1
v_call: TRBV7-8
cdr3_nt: TGTGCCAGCAGCCCCGAGGGGACAGGCGCCTACGAGCAGTACTTC
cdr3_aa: CASSPEGTGAYEQYF

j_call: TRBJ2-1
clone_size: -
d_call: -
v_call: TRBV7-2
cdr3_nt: TGTGCCAGCAGGGCGACAGGATACTACAATGAGCAGTTCTTC
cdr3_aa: CASRATGYYNEQFF

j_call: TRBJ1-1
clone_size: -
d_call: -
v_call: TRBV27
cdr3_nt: TGTGCCAGCAGTCATAGGGGCTACACTGAAGCTTTCTTT
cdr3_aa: CASSHRGYTEAFF

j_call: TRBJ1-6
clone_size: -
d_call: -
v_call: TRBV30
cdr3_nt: TGTGCCTCCACTACAGGGAACTCACCCCTCCACTTT
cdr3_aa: CASTTGNSPLHF

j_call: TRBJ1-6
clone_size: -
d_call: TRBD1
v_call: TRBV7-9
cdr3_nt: TGTGCCAGCAGCCCGCAGGGGACAGGGTATTCACCCCTCCACTTT
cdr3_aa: CASSPQGTGYSPLHF

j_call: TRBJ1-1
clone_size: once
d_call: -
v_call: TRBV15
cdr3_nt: TGTGCCACCAGCAGAGTGGGGGGCACTGAAGCTTTCTTT
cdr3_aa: CATSRVGGTEAFF

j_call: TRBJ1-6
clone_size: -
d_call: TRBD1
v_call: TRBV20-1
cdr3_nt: TGCAGTGCCACGGGACAGGCTGGTTATAATTCACCCCTCCACTTT
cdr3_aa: CSATGQAGYNSPLHF

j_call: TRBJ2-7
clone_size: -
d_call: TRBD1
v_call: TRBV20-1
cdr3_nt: TGCAGTGCTAGTGGACAGGGGGTATCCTACGAGCAGTACTTC
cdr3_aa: CSASGQGVSYEQYF

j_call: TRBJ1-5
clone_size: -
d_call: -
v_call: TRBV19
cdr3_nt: TGTGCCAGTAGTATCATCGGGCAGCAAAATCAGCCCCAGCATTTT
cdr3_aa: CASSIIGQQNQPQHF

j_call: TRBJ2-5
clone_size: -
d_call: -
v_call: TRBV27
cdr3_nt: TGTGCCAGCAGTTTCCTTAGTCCTCAAGAGACCCAGTACTTC
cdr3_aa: CASSFLSPQETQYF

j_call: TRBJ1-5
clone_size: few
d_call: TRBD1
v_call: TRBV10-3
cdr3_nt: TGTGCCACCCGACAGGGACCAGATCAGCCCCAGCATTTT
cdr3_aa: CATRQGPDQPQHF

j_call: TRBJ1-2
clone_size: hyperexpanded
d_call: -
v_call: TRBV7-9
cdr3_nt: TGTGCCAGCAGCTTATCACCAGGGAACTATGGCTACACCTTC
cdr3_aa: CASSLSPGNYGYTF

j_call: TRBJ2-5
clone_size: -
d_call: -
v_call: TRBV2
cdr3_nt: TGTGCCAGCAGTGGGTTGGGGGGACCCTATGGGGAGACCCAGTACTTC
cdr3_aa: CASSGLGGPYGETQYF

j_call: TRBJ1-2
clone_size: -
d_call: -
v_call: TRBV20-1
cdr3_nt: TGCAGTGCTAGTATTTACTATGGTTACACCTTC
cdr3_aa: CSASIYYGYTF

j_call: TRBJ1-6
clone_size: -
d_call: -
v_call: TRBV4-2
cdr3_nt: TGTGCCAGCAGGGCCGTTGCAGGCGGTTCACCCCTCCACTTT
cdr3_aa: CASRAVAGGSPLHF

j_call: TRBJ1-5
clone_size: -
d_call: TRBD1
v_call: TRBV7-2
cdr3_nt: TGTGCCAGCAGCTATCGGACAGGGGAGGGCCAGCCCCAGCATTTT
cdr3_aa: CASSYRTGEGQPQHF

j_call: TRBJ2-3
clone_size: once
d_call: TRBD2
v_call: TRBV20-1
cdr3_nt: TGCAGTGCTAGTGCCCCGGGGGGGCGAGAAGATACGCAGTATTTT
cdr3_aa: CSASAPGGREDTQYF

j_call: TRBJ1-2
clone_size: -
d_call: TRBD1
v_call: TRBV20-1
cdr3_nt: TGCAGTGCTAGCACAGGGGAGGATGGCTACACCTTC
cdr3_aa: CSASTGEDGYTF

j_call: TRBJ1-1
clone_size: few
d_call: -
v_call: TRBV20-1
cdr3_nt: TGCAGTGCTAGGGGGTTGGGGAGCGGCACTGAAGCTTTCTTT
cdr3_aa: CSARGLGSGTEAFF

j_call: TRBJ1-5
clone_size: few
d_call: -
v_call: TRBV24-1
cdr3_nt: TGTGCCACTCACACCATCAATCAGCCCCAGCATTTT
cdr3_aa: CATHTINQPQHF

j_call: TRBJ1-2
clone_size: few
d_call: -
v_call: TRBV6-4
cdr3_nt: TGTGCCAGCAGTGAGGGGGGAGGCTACACCTTC
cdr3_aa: CASSEGGGYTF

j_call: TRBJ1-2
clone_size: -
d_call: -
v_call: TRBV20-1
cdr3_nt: TGCAGTGCCGCTCAGGTGAAGGGAAGCTCCTATGGCTACACCTTC
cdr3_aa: CSAAQVKGSSYGYTF

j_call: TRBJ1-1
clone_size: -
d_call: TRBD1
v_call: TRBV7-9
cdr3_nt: TGTGCCAGCACTGGACAGGGAAAAGCTGAAGCTTTCTTT
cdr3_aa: CASTGQGKAEAFF

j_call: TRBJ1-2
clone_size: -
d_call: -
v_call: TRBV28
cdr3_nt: TGTGCCAGCAGTTCAGGGCACGGACAGCTAAACTATGGCTACACCTTC
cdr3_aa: CASSSGHGQLNYGYTF

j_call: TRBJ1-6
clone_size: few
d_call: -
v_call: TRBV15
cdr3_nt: TGTGCCACCAGCACACAGGAAAGGTCACCCCTCCACTTT
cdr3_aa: CATSTQERSPLHF

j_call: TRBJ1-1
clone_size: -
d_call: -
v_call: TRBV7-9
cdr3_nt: TGTGCCAGCAGCTCCCCCCCTGGGACTGAAGCTTTCTTT
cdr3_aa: CASSSPPGTEAFF

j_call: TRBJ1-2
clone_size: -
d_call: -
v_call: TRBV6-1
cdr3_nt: TGTGCCAGCCGGGGAGGGCCCTATGGCTACACCTTC
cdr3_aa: CASRGGPYGYTF

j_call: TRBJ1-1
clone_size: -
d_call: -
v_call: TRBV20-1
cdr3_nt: TGCAGTGCTAACGGGCCAACCATTGGAGCTTTCTTT
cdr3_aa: CSANGPTIGAFF

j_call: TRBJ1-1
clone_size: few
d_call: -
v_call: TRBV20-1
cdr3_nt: TGCAGCGTCGGGGGACATGGATTCACTGAAGCTTTCTTT
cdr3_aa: CSVGGHGFTEAFF

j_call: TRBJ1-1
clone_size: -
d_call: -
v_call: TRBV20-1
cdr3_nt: TGCAGTGCTATAGGTAATGCTGAAGCTTTCTTT
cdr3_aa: CSAIGNAEAFF

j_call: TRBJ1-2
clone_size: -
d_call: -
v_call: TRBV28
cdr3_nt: TGTGCCAGCACCACGGGAGGGGCACCCAATAACTATGGCTACACCTTC
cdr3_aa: CASTTGGAPNNYGYTF

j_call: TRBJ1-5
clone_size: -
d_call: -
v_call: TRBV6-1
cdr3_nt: TGTGCCAGCAGCGGACAGCTCAATCAGCCCCAGCATTTT
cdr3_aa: CASSGQLNQPQHF